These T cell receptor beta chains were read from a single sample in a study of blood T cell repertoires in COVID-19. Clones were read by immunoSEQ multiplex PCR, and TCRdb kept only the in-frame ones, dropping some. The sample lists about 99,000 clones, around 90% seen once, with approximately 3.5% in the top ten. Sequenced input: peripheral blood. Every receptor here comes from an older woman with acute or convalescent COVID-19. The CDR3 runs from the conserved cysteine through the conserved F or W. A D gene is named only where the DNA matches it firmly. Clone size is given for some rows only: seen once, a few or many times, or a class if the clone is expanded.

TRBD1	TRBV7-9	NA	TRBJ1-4	TGTGCCAGCAGCTTGGCGGGGACAGGGGCTAATGAAAAACTGTTTTTT	CASSLAGTGANEKLFF
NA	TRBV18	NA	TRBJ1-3	TGTGCCAGCTCACGCAGGCTTCAGGGAACTGGAAACACCATATATTTT	CASSRRLQGTGNTIYF
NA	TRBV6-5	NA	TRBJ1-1	TGTGCCAGCATGTCATGGGGGCTTGAGAACACTGAAGCTTTCTTT	CASMSWGLENTEAFF
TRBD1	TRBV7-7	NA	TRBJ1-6	TGTGCTAGCAGCTTAGAACAGGGGGATGCAACCCGAAATTCACCCCTCCACTTT	CASSLEQGDATRNSPLHF
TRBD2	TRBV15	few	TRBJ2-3	TGTGCCACCACTAGCGGGACCACAGATACGCAGTATTTT	CATTSGTTDTQYF
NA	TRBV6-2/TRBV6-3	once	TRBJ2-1	TGTGCCAGCAGTTACTATCCGGGACTTCACTACAATGAGCAGTTCTTC	CASSYYPGLHYNEQFF
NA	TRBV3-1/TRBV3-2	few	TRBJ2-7	TGTGCCAGCAGACCCCTAGCCAAGGGCCCGGGAGAGCAGTACTTC	CASRPLAKGPGEQYF
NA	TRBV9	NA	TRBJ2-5	TGTGCCAGCAGCGTAGGACATCAAGAGACCCAGTACTTC	CASSVGHQETQYF
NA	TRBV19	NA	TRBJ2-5	TGTGCCAGTAGTATAACTCCTAAAGAGACCCAGTACTTC	CASSITPKETQYF
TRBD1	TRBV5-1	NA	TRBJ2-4	TGCGCCAGCAGCTTGGCTACAGGGGGCTCCAAAAACATTCAGTACTTC	CASSLATGGSKNIQYF
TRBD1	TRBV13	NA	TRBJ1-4	TGTGCCAGCAGGACAGGGGGTAATGAAAAACTGTTTTTT	CASRTGGNEKLFF
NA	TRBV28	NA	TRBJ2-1	TGTGCCAGCAGTTCAGGGGGGAGCTCCTACAATGAGCAGTTCTTC	CASSSGGSSYNEQFF
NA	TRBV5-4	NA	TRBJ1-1	TGTGCCAGCAGCTTGGCGTCGAACACTGAAGCTTTCTTT	CASSLASNTEAFF
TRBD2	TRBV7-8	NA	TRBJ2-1	TGTGCCAGCAGCTTAGTAGCGGGAGGGAAGGAGCAGTTCTTC	CASSLVAGGKEQFF
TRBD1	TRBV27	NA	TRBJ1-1	TGTGCCAGCAGTTTTACCCACCCGGGACAGGGGGCGAACACTGAAGCTTTCTTT	CASSFTHPGQGANTEAFF
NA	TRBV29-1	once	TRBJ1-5	TGCAGCGTTGTGTCACAGGTCAATCAGCCCCAGCATTTT	CSVVSQVNQPQHF
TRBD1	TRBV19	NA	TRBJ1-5	TGTGCCAGTAGTTACGGACAGGGGGCATGGCAGCCCCAGCATTTT	CASSYGQGAWQPQHF
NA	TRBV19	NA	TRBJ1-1	TGTGCCAGCCTCCCCTCTACTGGTCAAGCTTTCTTT	CASLPSTGQAFF
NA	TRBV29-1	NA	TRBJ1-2	TGCAGCGTTGCAGGGGCCCCAAACTATGGCTACACCTTC	CSVAGAPNYGYTF
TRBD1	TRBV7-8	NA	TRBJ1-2	TGTGCCAGCAGCTTATCCAGAACAGGGGTGGGCTACACCTTC	CASSLSRTGVGYTF
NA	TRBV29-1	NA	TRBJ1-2	TGCAGCGTCGAACGGGGTGGCGGCTATGGCTACACCTTC	CSVERGGGYGYTF
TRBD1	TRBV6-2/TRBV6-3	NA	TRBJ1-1	TGTGCCAGCAGCTCACCTCGACAGGGAGGATCTGAAGCTTTCTTT	CASSSPRQGGSEAFF
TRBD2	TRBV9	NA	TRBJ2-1	TGTGCCAGCAGCCCCCACCTAGCGGGGGGCTACAATGAGCAGTTCTTC	CASSPHLAGGYNEQFF
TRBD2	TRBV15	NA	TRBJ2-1	TGTGCCACCAGCAGAGCGGCTAGCGGGAGGGCCGGAGGCAATGAGCAGTTCTTC	CATSRAASGRAGGNEQFF
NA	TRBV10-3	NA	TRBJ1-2	TGTGCCATCAGTGAGTCATCTTCCCTCTATGGCTACACCTTC	CAISESSSLYGYTF
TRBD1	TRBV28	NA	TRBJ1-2	TGTGCCAGCAGTTTCTCCACCGGGACAGGGAGGAAGGGCTACACCTTC	CASSFSTGTGRKGYTF
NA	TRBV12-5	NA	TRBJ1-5	TGTGCTAGTGGTTCAGAGGAGGGCCGGCAGCCCCAGCATTTT	CASGSEEGRQPQHF
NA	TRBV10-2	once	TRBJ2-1	TGCGCCAGCCGTTCTAGAGGGAACTACAATGAGCAGTTCTTC	CASRSRGNYNEQFF
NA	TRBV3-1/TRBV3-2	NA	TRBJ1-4	TGTGCCAGCAGCCAAGATGGGCCAGGGAATGAAAAACTGTTTTTT	CASSQDGPGNEKLFF
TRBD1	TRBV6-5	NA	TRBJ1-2	TGTGCCAGCCAGGGGGCGTTGGGTGGCTACACCTTC	CASQGALGGYTF
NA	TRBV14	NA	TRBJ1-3	TGTGCCAGCAGCCCCGACAGCATCTCTGGAAACACCATATATTTT	CASSPDSISGNTIYF